This T cell receptor (beta chain) appears in the sequencing data of a study of cytomegalovirus exposure and HLA in healthy donors. Study outcomes and limitations: Cytomegalovirus-associated TCR beta chains were listed, numbering over 150. Diagnosis of cytomegalovirus status made by the classifier reportedly showed high specificity and sensitivity.

The primer mix had 60 Vbeta and 13 Jbeta primers. TCRdb's table, derived via immunoSEQ multiplex PCR, lists solely in-frame clones and lacks some. The repertoire holds 150,000 to 200,000 clones, with roughly 84% as singletons. The count of this clone is one. Antigen specificity is unknown. This clonotype originated in a man aged 18 to 30 in good health and CMV-seropositive. Specimen: PBMCs.

CDR3 coding DNA: TGTGCCACCAGCAAGGGGGAAGGGCAAGAGACCCAGTACTTC. It codes for CATSKGEGQETQYF. V usage is TRBV15 and J usage is TRBJ2-5, with D possibly TRBD1 on 6 matching bases. Trimming took off 4 bases at V and 2 bases at J, with 11 bases between the two ends. CDR1 LNHNV and CDR2 YYDKDF come from the germline V gene (reference sequence). This CDR3 region has 14 residues.